Below are 12 T cell receptor beta chains sequenced from a single sample in a study of blood T cells in healthy people across ages. A second PCR, run for about 7 to 11 cycles, used a sample-barcoded 5' primer plus a J-beta primer mix. TCRdb called the 5' RACE reads again in MiXCR, with one record for every CDR3 protein. The sample has about 970,000 distinct CDR3 sequences; roughly 50% are singletons. The sequencing sample was made of blood. The receptors were sampled from a woman aged 60-75 years in good health.

This clonotype was recorded a few times. V gene TRBV18 combines with J gene TRBJ1-4; D gene unclear. V lost 3 bases to trimming and J lost 3 bases, with 8 bases between them. CDR1 KGHSH and CDR2 LQKENI come from the germline V gene. The CDR3 loop spans 14 amino acids. As DNA, the CDR3 is TGTGCCAGCTCACCGACGGGATCTAATGAAAAACTGTTTTTT. Translation: CASSPTGSNEKLFF.

V and J are TRBV20-1 and TRBJ2-6; D uncertain. V lost 5 bases, J lost 0 bases, and 8 bases lay in between. Germline V gives CDR1 DFQATT, CDR2 SNEGSKA (reference sequence). The CDR3 is 14 amino acids. The CDR3 DNA sequence: TGCAGTGCTCCCACGGGCTCTGGGGCCAACGTCCTGACTTTC. Protein: CSAPTGSGANVLTF.

The V and J genes are TRBV12-3 or TRBV12-4 and TRBJ2-5; unclear D gene. CDR3 length: 13 residues. V lost 7 bases, J lost 1 base, and 10 bases lay in between. DNA of the CDR3: TGTGCCAGCACCACAACGATCCAAGAGACCCAGTACTTC. This sequence encodes CASTTTIQETQYF.

The chain has TRBV2 and TRBJ1-5; 9 bases align to TRBD1. V dropped 5 bases and J dropped 3; count of bases not matched to a gene: 5. This CDR3 spans 15 amino acids. Germline V lookup: CDR1 SNHLY, CDR2 FYNNEI. CDR3 amino acids: CASSTGGLDNQPQHF. CDR3 in DNA: TGTGCCAGCAGTACAGGGGGCTTGGACAATCAGCCCCAGCATTTT. Full variable domain (outside the CDR3, taken from reference TRBV2 and TRBJ1-5): EPEVTQTPSHQVTQMGQEVILRCVPISNHLYFYWYRQILGQKVEFLVSFYNNEISEKSEIFDDQFSVERPDGSNFTLKIRSTKLEDSAMYFCASSTGGLDNQPQHFGDGTRLSIL.

The V call is TRBV20-1, the J call TRBJ2-7, with TRBD1 matching 9 bases. The germline V gene has CDR1 DFQATT and CDR2 SNEGSKA (reference sequence). V dropped 6 bases and J dropped 5; count of bases not matched to a gene: 11. The CDR3 consists of 14 residues. The CDR3 DNA sequence: TGCAGTGCCAGAATTCCGGGACAGGGCCACGAGCAGTACTTC. Translation gives CSARIPGQGHEQYF.

The CDR3 DNA is TGTGCCAGCAGCCAAGGTGGACCAGTGGGCTGCGAGCAGTACTTC. It encodes CASSQGGPVGCEQYF. This sequence joins TRBV7-3 and TRBJ2-5; D unresolved. The better agreement between TRBJ2-7 and the DNA end casts doubt on the J call. This CDR3 is built from 15 residues. CDR1 and CDR2 (germline): SGHTA, FQGTGA.

This clonotype was picked up many times. V and J are TRBV20-1 and TRBJ2-3, with D perhaps matching TRBD2 (6 bases). Germline CDR1 is DFQATT and CDR2 is SNEGSKA (reference sequence). The CDR3 is 11 residues long. The CDR3 DNA follows: TGCAGCGCCCGGGGGACAGATACGCAGTATTTT. Protein sequence: CSARGTDTQYF.

V usage is TRBV10-3 and J usage is TRBJ1-5; 7 positions match TRBD1. CDR1 is ENHRY and CDR2 is SYGVKD in the germline V gene. Germline trimming cut 2 bases from V and 3 bases from J; bases unmatched to any gene: 4. CDR3 length: 15 amino acids. The DNA for the CDR3 is TGTGCCATCAGTGAGGAGGGGGCGGACAATCAGCCCCAGCATTTT. Residues: CAISEEGADNQPQHF.

V and J are TRBV3-1 and TRBJ2-5, with a tentative D call TRBD1 (5 bases). The CDR3 loop spans 13 amino acids. Germline values: CDR1 LGHDT, CDR2 YNNKEL (reference sequence). V lost 1 base to trimming and J lost 11 bases, with 14 bases between them. This CDR3 reads CASSQVNINRQYF. CDR3 coding DNA: TGTGCCAGCAGCCAAGTTAATATTAACAGGCAGTACTTC.

The rearrangement joins TRBV27 to TRBJ2-5; possibly TRBD1 or TRBD2 for D (5 bases each). Germline loops: CDR1 MNHEY, CDR2 SMNVEV (reference sequence). CDR3 length equals 12 residues. Trimming took 6 bases from V and 5 from J, leaving 10 bases between them. The CDR3: CASRGELETQYF. The CDR3 nucleotides read TGTGCCAGCAGGGGGGAATTGGAGACCCAGTACTTC.

This clonotype was observed at least ten times. The J gene is TRBJ2-7, the V gene TRBV6-2 or TRBV6-3; no clear D. Deletions cut 7 bases from V and 4 bases from J, with 20 bases between. Germline CDR1 is MNHEY and CDR2 is SVGEGT. The CDR3 consists of 15 residues. CDR3 nucleotides: TGTGCCAGCAAAGTTCACGTGGGCGCGAATTACGAGCAGTACTTC. It encodes CASKVHVGANYEQYF.

This clonotype was observed a few times. J is TRBJ2-7 and V is TRBV20-1; 15 bases align to TRBD2. The CDR3 runs to 15 residues. CDR1 and CDR2 from the germline V gene are DFQATT and SNEGSKA (reference sequence). The V segment lost 4 bases and the J segment 2 bases; nucleotides outside the gene matches: 3. As DNA, the CDR3 is TGCAGTGCTATTGGACTAGCGGGAGGGGCCTACGAGCAGTACTTC. Translating it yields CSAIGLAGGAYEQYF.